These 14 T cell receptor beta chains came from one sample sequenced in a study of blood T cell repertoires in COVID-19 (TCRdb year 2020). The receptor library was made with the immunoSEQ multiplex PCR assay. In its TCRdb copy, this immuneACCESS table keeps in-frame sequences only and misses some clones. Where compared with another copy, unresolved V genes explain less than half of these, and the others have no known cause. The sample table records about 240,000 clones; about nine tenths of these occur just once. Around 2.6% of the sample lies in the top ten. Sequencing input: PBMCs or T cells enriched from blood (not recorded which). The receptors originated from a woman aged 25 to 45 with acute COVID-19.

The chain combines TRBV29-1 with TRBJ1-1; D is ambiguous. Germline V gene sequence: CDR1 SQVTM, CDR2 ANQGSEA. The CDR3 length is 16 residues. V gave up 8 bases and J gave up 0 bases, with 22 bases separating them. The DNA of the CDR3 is TGCAGCTCAACCGGAGGCCCCGGTCCCTTGAACACTGAAGCTTTCTTT. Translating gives CSSTGGPGPLNTEAFF.

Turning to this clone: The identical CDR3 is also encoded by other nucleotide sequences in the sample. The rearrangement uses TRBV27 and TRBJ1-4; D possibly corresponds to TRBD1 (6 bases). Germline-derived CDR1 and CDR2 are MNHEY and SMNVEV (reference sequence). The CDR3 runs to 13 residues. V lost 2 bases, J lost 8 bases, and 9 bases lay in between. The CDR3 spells CASSLRGNEKLFF. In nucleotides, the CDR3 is TGTGCCAGCAGTTTAAGGGGGAACGAAAAACTGTTTTTT.

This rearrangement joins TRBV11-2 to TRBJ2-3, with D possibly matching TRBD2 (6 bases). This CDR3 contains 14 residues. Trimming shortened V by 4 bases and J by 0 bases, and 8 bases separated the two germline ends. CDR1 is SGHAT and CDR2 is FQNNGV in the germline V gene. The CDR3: CASSWDFSTDTQYF. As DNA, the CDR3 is TGTGCCAGCAGCTGGGACTTTAGCACAGATACGCAGTATTTT.

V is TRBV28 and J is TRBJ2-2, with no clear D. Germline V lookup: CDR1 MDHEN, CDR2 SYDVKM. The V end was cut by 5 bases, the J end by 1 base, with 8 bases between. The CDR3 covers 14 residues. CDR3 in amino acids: CASSRSGNTGELFF. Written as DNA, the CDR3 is TGTGCCAGCAGTCGCTCAGGGAACACCGGGGAGCTGTTTTTT.

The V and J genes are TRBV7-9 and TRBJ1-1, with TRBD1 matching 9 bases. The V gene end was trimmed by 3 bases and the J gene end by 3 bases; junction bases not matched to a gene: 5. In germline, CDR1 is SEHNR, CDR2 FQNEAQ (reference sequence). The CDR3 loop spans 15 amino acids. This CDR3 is CASSLATGGDTEAFF. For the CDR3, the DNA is TGTGCCAGCAGCTTGGCGACAGGGGGTGACACTGAAGCTTTCTTT. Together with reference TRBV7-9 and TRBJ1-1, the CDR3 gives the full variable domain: DTGVSQNPRHKITKRGQNVTFRCDPISEHNRLYWYRQTLGQGPEFLTYFQNEAQLEKSRLLSDRFSAERPKGSFSTLEIQRTEQGDSAMYLCASSLATGGDTEAFFGQGTRLTVV.

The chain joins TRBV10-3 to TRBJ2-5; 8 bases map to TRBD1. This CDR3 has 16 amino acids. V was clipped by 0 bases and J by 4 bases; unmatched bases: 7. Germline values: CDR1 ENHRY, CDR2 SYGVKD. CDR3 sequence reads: CAISESSPGQGETQYF. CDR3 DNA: TGTGCCATCAGTGAGTCGAGCCCAGGACAGGGAGAGACCCAGTACTTC.

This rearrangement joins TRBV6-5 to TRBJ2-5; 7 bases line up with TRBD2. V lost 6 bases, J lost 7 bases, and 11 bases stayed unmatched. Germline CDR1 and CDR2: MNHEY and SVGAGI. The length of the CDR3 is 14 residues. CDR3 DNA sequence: TGTGCCAGCAGCAGGCGGGGGAACGAGTTGACCCAGTACTTC. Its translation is CASSRRGNELTQYF.

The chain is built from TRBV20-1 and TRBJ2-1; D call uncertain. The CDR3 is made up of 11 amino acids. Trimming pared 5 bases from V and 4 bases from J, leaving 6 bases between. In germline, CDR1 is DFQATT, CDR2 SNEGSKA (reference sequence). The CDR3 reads CSAQLYNEQFF. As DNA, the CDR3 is TGCAGTGCTCAACTATACAATGAGCAGTTCTTC.

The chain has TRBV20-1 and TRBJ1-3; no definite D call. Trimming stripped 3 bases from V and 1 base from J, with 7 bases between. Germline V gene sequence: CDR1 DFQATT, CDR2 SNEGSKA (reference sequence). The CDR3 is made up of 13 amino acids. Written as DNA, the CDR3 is TGCAGTGCTAGTGAGGCATCTGGAAACACCATATATTTT. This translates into CSASEASGNTIYF.

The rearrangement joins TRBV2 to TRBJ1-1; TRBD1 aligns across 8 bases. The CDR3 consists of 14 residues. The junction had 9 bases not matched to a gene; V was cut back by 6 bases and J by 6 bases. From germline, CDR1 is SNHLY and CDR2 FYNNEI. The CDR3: CASSDTGQGPEAFF. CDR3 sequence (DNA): TGTGCCAGCAGCGATACTGGACAGGGCCCTGAAGCTTTCTTT. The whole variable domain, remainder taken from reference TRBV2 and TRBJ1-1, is EPEVTQTPSHQVTQMGQEVILRCVPISNHLYFYWYRQILGQKVEFLVSFYNNEISEKSEIFDDQFSVERPDGSNFTLKIRSTKLEDSAMYFCASSDTGQGPEAFFGQGTRLTVV.

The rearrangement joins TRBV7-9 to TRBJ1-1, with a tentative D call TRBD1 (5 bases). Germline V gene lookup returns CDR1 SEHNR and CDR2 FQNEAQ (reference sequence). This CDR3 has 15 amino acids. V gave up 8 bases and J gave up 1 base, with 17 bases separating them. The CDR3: CASLRTGGRNTEAFF. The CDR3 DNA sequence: TGTGCCAGCCTAAGGACCGGGGGACGGAACACTGAAGCTTTCTTT.

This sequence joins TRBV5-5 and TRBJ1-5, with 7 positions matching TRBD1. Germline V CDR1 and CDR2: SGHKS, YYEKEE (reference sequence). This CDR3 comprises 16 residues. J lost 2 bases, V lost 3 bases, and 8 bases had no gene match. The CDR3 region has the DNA TGTGCCAGCAGCTCGGGCGTAGGGGGCGGCAATCAGCCCCAGCATTTT. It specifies CASSSGVGGGNQPQHF.

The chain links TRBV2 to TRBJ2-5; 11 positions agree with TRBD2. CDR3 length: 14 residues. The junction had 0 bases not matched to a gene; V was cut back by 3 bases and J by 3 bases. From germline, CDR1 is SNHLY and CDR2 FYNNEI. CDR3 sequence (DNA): TGTGCCAGCAGTGAGACTAGCGGGAAAGAGACCCAGTACTTC. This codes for CASSETSGKETQYF.

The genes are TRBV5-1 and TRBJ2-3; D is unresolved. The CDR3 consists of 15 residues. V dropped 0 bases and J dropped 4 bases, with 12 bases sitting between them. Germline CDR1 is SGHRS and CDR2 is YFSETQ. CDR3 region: CASSLEARDSDTQYF. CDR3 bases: TGCGCCAGCAGCTTGGAAGCCAGAGACTCAGATACGCAGTATTTT.